One T cell receptor beta chain is described in this entry. Read data end 3 residues before the CDR3 end; the end is taken from the germline J gene. The record originates from a study of T cells in women clearing cervical HPV infection. Study in general: Controls' single incident HPV16 infection cleared within 12 months without precancer. For cases, blood was sampled a median about 140 days after lesion detection, interquartile range roughly 90 to 210 days.

V was clipped by 5 bases and J by 2 bases, with 16 bases between them. Germline CDR1 reads LNHDA; CDR2 reads SQIVND (reference sequence). CDR3 length: 15 amino acids. immunoSEQ multiplex PCR used an average of roughly 1,300 ng genomic DNA. The data were produced by immunoSEQ multiplex PCR, yet TCRdb's version contains in-frame clones alone and is incomplete. The sample data list about 30,000 clones. The rearrangement links TRBV19 to TRBJ2-7, with D maybe TRBD1 (5 bases). The sequence derives from a woman aged 18 to 69 with a cervical HPV16 infection that either progressed to CIN3+ or cleared (not recorded which). Sequenced sample: blood buffy coat. The CDR3 region is CASSPLPAGTYEQYF. CDR3 DNA, as far as it was read: TGTGCCAGTAGTCCCTTGCCGGCAGGGACCTACGAG.